Presented here are 32 T cell receptor beta chains from one specimen sequenced in a study of blood T cells in healthy people across ages. Next came a second PCR, run for about 7 to 12 cycles, which used a sample-barcoded 5' primer along with a J-beta primer mix. TCRdb itself ran the 5' RACE reads through MiXCR, one entry per CDR3 protein. The profile covers approximately 690,000 distinct CDR3 sequences, with over 40% appearing a single time and approximately 29% taken by the ten largest. Sequences were obtained from blood. These receptors originate from an older man in good health.

CDR3 DNA: TGTGCCAGCAGTTACGGAAGGGGCCCCTACGAGCAGTACTTC. Protein sequence: CASSYGRGPYEQYF. The chain is built from TRBV6-2 or TRBV6-3 and TRBJ2-7, with D tentatively TRBD1 (5 bases). The germline V and J ends were trimmed by 2 bases and 2 bases, with 10 bases remaining between them. Germline CDR1 MNHEY, CDR2 SVGEGT. This CDR3 is built from 14 residues.

The chain is built from TRBV9 and TRBJ2-7, with TRBD1 matching over 10 bases. This CDR3 is built from 16 residues. With V trimmed by 0 bases and J by 2 bases, 5 bases remained unmatched. Per germline, CDR1 SGDLS and CDR2 YYNGEE. The CDR3 protein is CASSVAPGQGAYEQYF. CDR3 in DNA: TGTGCCAGCAGCGTAGCTCCAGGACAGGGGGCCTACGAGCAGTACTTC. The variable domain in full, completed from reference TRBV9 and TRBJ2-7, reads DSGVTQTPKHLITATGQRVTLRCSPRSGDLSVYWYQQSLDQGLQFLIQYYNGEERAKGNILERFSAQQFPDLHSELNLSSLELGDSALYFCASSVAPGQGAYEQYFGPGTRLTVT.

The V call is TRBV5-1, the J call TRBJ2-1, with D unresolved. The CDR3 has 15 amino acids. Looked up from germline, CDR1 is SGHRS and CDR2 is YFSETQ. V lost 2 bases and J lost 1, with 10 bases in between. The CDR3 nucleotides are TGCGCCAGCAGCTTTGGGGATCAATCCTACAATGAGCAGTTCTTC. The encoded protein is CASSFGDQSYNEQFF.

This clonotype has ten or more counts. This rearrangement joins TRBV28 to TRBJ2-5; D not certain. This CDR3 has 14 residues. Between the trimmed V and J ends, which lost 2 bases and 2 bases, there was a span of 9 bases. CDR1 and CDR2 (germline): MDHEN, SYDVKM. The CDR3 is CASSLSLAQETQYF. The CDR3, as DNA: TGTGCCAGCAGTTTAAGTTTAGCTCAAGAGACCCAGTACTTC.

V and J are TRBV20-1 and TRBJ2-5; TRBD2 is a possible D gene (6 bases). The J call may be faulty, since TRBJ2-7 better matches the DNA end. The length of the CDR3 is 15 residues. In germline, CDR1 is DFQATT, CDR2 SNEGSKA (reference sequence). The CDR3 DNA follows: TGCAGTGCTCCTTACGGTAGCGGATGGTCCTACGAGCAGTACTTC. Protein sequence: CSAPYGSGWSYEQYF.

This clonotype was seen only a few times. J is TRBJ2-7 and V is TRBV5-1; 7 bases are a match to TRBD2. The V gene end was trimmed by 2 bases and the J gene end by 2 bases; junction bases not matched to a gene: 4. Germline-derived CDR1 and CDR2 are SGHRS and YFSETQ. The CDR3 totals 14 residues. This CDR3 is CASSFQRGAYEQYF. The DNA of the CDR3 is TGCGCCAGCAGCTTCCAGCGGGGAGCCTACGAGCAGTACTTC. The complete variable domain, with remaining parts taken from reference TRBV5-1 and TRBJ2-7, reads KAGVTQTPRYLIKTRGQQVTLSCSPISGHRSVSWYQQTPGQGLQFLFEYFSETQRNKGNFPGRFSGRQFSNSRSEMNVSTLELGDSALYLCASSFQRGAYEQYFGPGTRLTVT.

V is TRBV6-2 or TRBV6-3 and J is TRBJ2-3, with D possibly matching TRBD2 (6 bases). The V gene's germline CDR1 is MNHEY and CDR2 SVGEGT. The CDR3 covers 13 residues. Trimming took off 2 bases at V and 6 bases at J, with 9 bases between the two ends. This CDR3 is CASSYIGGDTQYF. In nucleotides, the CDR3 is TGTGCCAGCAGTTACATCGGGGGTGATACGCAGTATTTT.

This chain connects TRBV27 to TRBJ2-5; 11 positions match TRBD2. Germline loops: CDR1 MNHEY, CDR2 SMNVEV (reference sequence). The CDR3 has 16 residues. With V trimmed by 5 bases and J by 1 base, 6 bases remained unmatched. The CDR3: CASSKPSGRPQETQYF. The CDR3 DNA reads TGTGCCAGCAGTAAACCTAGCGGGAGGCCCCAAGAGACCCAGTACTTC.

The chain joins TRBV15 to TRBJ2-1; 7 positions agree with TRBD2. V gave up 7 bases and J gave up 4 bases; unmatched junction bases: 16. The CDR3 runs 17 residues. Germline CDR1 LNHNV, CDR2 YYDKDF (reference sequence). The CDR3 reads CATTTRRGASGYNEQFF. Here the CDR3 DNA reads TGTGCCACCACCACCCGGAGAGGGGCTAGCGGTTACAATGAGCAGTTCTTC.

In regard to this clonotype: A much larger clone differs from this one at a single base, so this may be a read error. The chain recombines TRBV25-1 with TRBJ2-5; 9 bases fit TRBD2. Germline CDR1 reads MGHDK; CDR2 reads SYGVNS. The length of the CDR3 is 17 residues. The V gene end was trimmed by 3 bases and the J gene end by 5 bases; junction bases not matched to a gene: 13. In DNA, the CDR3 is TGTGCCAGCAGTGATCTACGAGCGGGAGGTGGGAGGGAGACCCAGTACTTC. It is translated as CASSDLRAGGGRETQYF.

This clonotype was recorded at least ten times. The CDR3 spells CSVDREGTDTQYF. In DNA, the CDR3 is TGCAGCGTCGACAGGGAGGGCACAGATACGCAGTATTTT. The rearrangement uses TRBV29-1 and TRBJ2-3; D possibly corresponds to TRBD1 (7 bases). The germline gives CDR1 SQVTM, CDR2 ANQGSEA. The CDR3 consists of 13 residues. V shed 6 bases and J shed 1 base, with 11 bases lying between them.

The chain recombines TRBV6-2 or TRBV6-3 with TRBJ2-7, with 7 nucleotides matching TRBD1. With V trimmed by 6 bases and J by 2 bases, 10 bases remained unmatched. Germline V gives CDR1 MNHEY, CDR2 SVGEGT. The CDR3 is 15 amino acids. Here the CDR3 reads CASRRTGTGPYEQYF. The CDR3 DNA is TGTGCCAGCAGGCGGACAGGCACAGGACCCTACGAGCAGTACTTC.

The chain is built from TRBV7-2 and TRBJ2-7; D may be TRBD1 (5 bases). This CDR3 region has 15 residues. Germline-derived CDR1 and CDR2 are SGHTA and FQGNSA. With 4 bases removed from V and 3 bases from J, the gap between germline ends came to 16 bases. CDR3 DNA sequence: TGTGCCAGCAGCTCTAGGGGCGGCATATTCTACGAGCAGTACTTC. It specifies CASSSRGGIFYEQYF.

The CDR3 region has the DNA TGTGCCAGCAGTTGGAAGACAGGGACGGAGCAGCCCCAGCATTTT. Translated: CASSWKTGTEQPQHF. The chain couples TRBV28 to TRBJ1-5; the match to TRBD1 covers 7 bases. Germline V CDR1 and CDR2: MDHEN, SYDVKM. This CDR3 comprises 15 residues. The trim removed 4 bases at V and 7 bases at J, leaving 10 bases unmatched.

This clonotype showed up just once. The chain couples TRBV20-1 to TRBJ2-5; 8 positions match TRBD2. The J call may be in error: the DNA end matches TRBJ2-7 better. This CDR3 contains 12 residues. Per germline, CDR1 DFQATT and CDR2 SNEGSKA (reference sequence). The CDR3 loop is CSAFTSGYEQYF. CDR3 nucleotide sequence: TGCAGTGCTTTCACTAGCGGCTACGAGCAGTACTTC.

This clonotype has a handful of counts. The chain links TRBV7-9 to TRBJ1-2, with D perhaps TRBD1 (6 bases). From germline, CDR1 is SEHNR and CDR2 FQNEAQ (reference sequence). V dropped 4 bases and J dropped 8 bases, with 17 bases sitting between them. The CDR3 is made up of 14 amino acids. The CDR3 bases are TGTGCCAGCAGCTCAGGGGCCAGGGGCCGCGGCTACACCTTC. Its protein product is CASSSGARGRGYTF.

There are a few counts of this clonotype. This rearrangement joins TRBV28 to TRBJ1-4; D might be TRBD1 (5 bases). V lost 2 bases and J lost 7, with 14 bases in between. Germline loops: CDR1 MDHEN, CDR2 SYDVKM. The CDR3 is made up of 15 amino acids. CDR3 amino acids: CASSLGGSESEKLFF. The CDR3 DNA follows: TGTGCCAGCAGTTTAGGGGGGAGTGAGAGTGAAAAACTGTTTTTT. Based on the CDR3 plus reference TRBV28 and TRBJ1-4, the full variable domain is DVKVTQSSRYLVKRTGEKVFLECVQDMDHENMFWYRQDPGLGLRLIYFSYDVKMKEKGDIPEGYSVSREKKERFSLILESASTNQTSMYLCASSLGGSESEKLFFGSGTQLSVL.

As concerns this clonotype: A much larger clone is a single base away; this may be a read error. V and J are TRBV4-3 and TRBJ2-7, with D perhaps being TRBD1 or TRBD2 (6 bases each). Germline V gives CDR1 LGHNA, CDR2 YSLEER. CDR3 length: 14 amino acids. CDR3 sequence: CVSSQGTLIDEQYF. Written as DNA, the CDR3 is TGCGTCAGCAGCCAGGGGACTCTTATAGACGAGCAGTACTTC.

The chain uses TRBV4-2 and TRBJ2-3, with TRBD2 matching over 9 bases. CDR1 and CDR2 (germline): LGHNA, YNFKEQ. The ends lost 5 bases at V and 3 bases at J; junction bases unmatched: 6. This CDR3 region has 15 residues. CDR3 loop: CASSWRGGVTDTQYF. CDR3 nucleotide sequence: TGTGCCAGCAGCTGGCGGGGGGGCGTAACAGATACGCAGTATTTT.

This clonotype came up a few times. This rearrangement joins TRBV7-2 to TRBJ1-2; 10 bases are shared with TRBD1. The ends lost 0 bases at V and 7 bases at J; junction bases unmatched: 8. This CDR3 has 16 residues. Looked up from germline, CDR1 is SGHTA and CDR2 is FQGNSA. CDR3 protein: CASSLATGQGVGGYTF. The DNA of the CDR3 is TGTGCCAGCAGCTTAGCCACCGGACAGGGGGTAGGTGGCTACACCTTC.

V usage is TRBV7-2 and J usage is TRBJ2-1, with 7 bases identical to TRBD2. The CDR3 sequence is 15 residues long. Germline V gene data show CDR1 as SGHTA and CDR2 as FQGNSA. Trimming cost V 3 bases and J 10 bases; bases outside gene matches: 12. The CDR3 reads CASSFYARTSWEQFF. CDR3 in DNA: TGTGCCAGCAGCTTCTATGCCCGGACTAGTTGGGAGCAGTTCTTC.

This clonotype appeared once. The chain is built from TRBV30 and TRBJ1-1, with D possibly TRBD1 on 5 matching bases. Germline V lookup: CDR1 GTSNPN, CDR2 SVGIG (reference sequence). This CDR3 has 15 amino acids. Trimming took 1 base from V and 1 from J, leaving 13 bases between them. The DNA of the CDR3 is TGTGCCTGGAGTGCACACATTACAGGGAACACTGAAGCTTTCTTT. This encodes CAWSAHITGNTEAFF.

The chain employs TRBV6-2 or TRBV6-3 and TRBJ2-1; D unclear. Trimming pared 3 bases from V and 0 bases from J, leaving 9 bases between. Germline V gene sequence: CDR1 MNHEY, CDR2 SVGEGT. CDR3 size: 15 residues. The CDR3 DNA reads as TGTGCCAGCAGTTATCCGGCGAGCTCCTACAATGAGCAGTTCTTC. Translation gives CASSYPASSYNEQFF.

This clonotype was observed a single time. This chain uses TRBV7-8 with TRBJ1-4, with D perhaps matching TRBD1 (6 bases). The CDR3 is 19 residues long. Germline V gene sequence: CDR1 SGHVS, CDR2 FQNEAQ. The V and J ends lost 4 bases and 10 bases respectively, with 31 bases between them. The CDR3 coding sequence is TGTGCCAGCAGCTCCGCCCAAGCGGACAGCCTAAAGGGGAAAGGAAAACTGTTTTTT. Translating it yields CASSSAQADSLKGKGKLFF.

This clonotype was observed at least ten times. The chain carries TRBV7-2 and TRBJ2-7, with D possibly matching TRBD1 (5 bases). Trimming stripped 6 bases from V and 4 bases from J, with 10 bases between. Germline V gene sequence: CDR1 SGHTA, CDR2 FQGNSA. CDR3 size: 12 residues. The CDR3 here is CASRGAEYEQYF. The CDR3 region has the DNA TGTGCCAGCAGAGGGGCCGAATACGAGCAGTACTTC.

The genes are TRBV20-1 and TRBJ1-5, with D maybe TRBD1 (5 bases). CDR1 and CDR2 (germline): DFQATT, SNEGSKA (reference sequence). The CDR3 consists of 15 residues. V lost 1 base to trimming and J lost 1 base, with 11 bases between them. Written as DNA, the CDR3 is TGCAGTGCTAGAGTTGGGGGGGGGAGCAATCAGCCCCAGCATTTT. This gives the protein CSARVGGGSNQPQHF.

This clonotype was seen a handful of times. The chain couples TRBV6-2 or TRBV6-3 to TRBJ2-2; 7 positions agree with TRBD1. The germline V gene encodes CDR1 MNHEY and CDR2 SVGEGT. V lost 4 bases, J lost 7 bases, and 3 bases stayed unmatched. CDR3 length equals 13 residues. In DNA, the CDR3 is TGTGCCAGCAGTTCTACAGGGGTCGGGGAGCTGTTTTTT. It codes for CASSSTGVGELFF.

In its sample, this clonotype was seen once. A much larger clone lies one base from this, so it may be a read error. J is TRBJ2-3 and V is TRBV12-3 or TRBV12-4, with D possibly TRBD1 on 5 matching bases. V dropped 6 bases and J dropped 0 bases, with 10 bases sitting between them. This CDR3 has 14 residues. CDR3 sequence: CASRQAASTDTQYF. CDR3 DNA sequence: TGTGCCAGCAGACAGGCTGCTAGCACAGATACGCAGTATTTT.

This sequence joins TRBV6-6 and TRBJ1-4; TRBD1 might be the D (6 bases). Germline values: CDR1 MNHNY, CDR2 SVGAGI (reference sequence). Deletions cut 0 bases from V and 8 bases from J, with 13 bases between. The CDR3 has 15 residues. Written as DNA, the CDR3 is TGTGCCAGCAGTTACTCGCAGGACAGACAGGAAAAACTGTTTTTT. Encoded protein: CASSYSQDRQEKLFF.

This clonotype was picked up a small number of times. The V and J genes are TRBV2 and TRBJ2-3; D ambiguous. CDR1 SNHLY and CDR2 FYNNEI come from the germline V gene. Between the trimmed V and J ends, which lost 11 bases and 1 base, there was a span of 13 bases. The CDR3 is made up of 13 amino acids. The CDR3 sequence is CADARGGTDTQYF. The CDR3 nucleotides read TGTGCCGACGCTAGAGGAGGCACAGATACGCAGTATTTT.

This clonotype showed up just a few times. The rearrangement uses TRBV6-2 or TRBV6-3 and TRBJ2-7; 7 nucleotides agree with TRBD1. V was pared by 6 bases and J by 2 bases, with 7 bases of the junction left unmatched. The length of the CDR3 is 14 residues. Germline CDR1 MNHEY, CDR2 SVGEGT. The CDR3 coding sequence is TGTGCCAGCAGATATCAGACAGGGACCTACGAGCAGTACTTC. Protein: CASRYQTGTYEQYF.

The sample holds many counts of this clonotype. This chain joins TRBV7-8 and TRBJ2-1; perhaps TRBD2 as D (5 bases). Germline CDR1 is SGHVS and CDR2 is FQNEAQ. V was trimmed by 2 bases and J by 5 bases, leaving 19 bases between them. The CDR3 runs 17 residues. The CDR3 region has the DNA TGTGCCAGCAGCTTAAGGCGGGCTCCCGCGGTAAACAATGAGCAGTTCTTC. It yields the protein CASSLRRAPAVNNEQFF.